This TCR beta chain was profiled in a study of T cell responses to AZD1222 COVID-19 vaccine. General study points: The donors showed a predominance of white British ancestry and of females, with possible underestimation of clonal diversity. Only five or six AZD1222 recipients were seropositive at baseline. Targeting of unmutated variant regions was reportedly seen in nearly half of spike-specific TCRs. Spike-specific TCR breadth and depth both grew after two AZD1222 doses.

Turning to this clone: Antigen unknown.

Clones were read by immunoSEQ multiplex PCR, and TCRdb kept only the in-frame ones, dropping some. The sample shows around 94,000 clones, 75% to 90% of them seen only once. The CDR3 is 15 residues long. V lost 5 bases and J 6 bases, leaving 19 bases between the germline ends. In germline, CDR1 is SEHNR, CDR2 FQNEAQ (reference sequence). J is TRBJ2-5 and V is TRBV7-9; D perhaps matches TRBD2 (5 bases). The starting material was peripheral blood, obtained 28 days after the second AZD1222 dose. This clonotype originated in an adult who received the AZD1222 COVID-19 vaccine. The CDR3, as DNA: TGTGCCAGCAGCCACTCGGACGGGGTCGGGAAGACCCAGTACTTC. Amino acids: CASSHSDGVGKTQYF.